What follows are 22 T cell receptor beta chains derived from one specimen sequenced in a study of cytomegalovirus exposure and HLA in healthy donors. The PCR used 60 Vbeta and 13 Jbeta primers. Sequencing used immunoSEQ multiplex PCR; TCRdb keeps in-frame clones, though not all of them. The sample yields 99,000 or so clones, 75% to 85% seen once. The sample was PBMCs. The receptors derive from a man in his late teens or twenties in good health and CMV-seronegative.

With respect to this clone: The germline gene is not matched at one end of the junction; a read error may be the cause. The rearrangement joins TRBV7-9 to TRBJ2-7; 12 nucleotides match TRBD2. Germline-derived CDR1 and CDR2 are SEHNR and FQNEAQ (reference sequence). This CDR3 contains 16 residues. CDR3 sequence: CSSTPWTSGKTHEQYF. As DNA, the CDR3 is TGTTCCAGCACCCCATGGACTAGCGGGAAGACCCACGAGCAGTACTTC.

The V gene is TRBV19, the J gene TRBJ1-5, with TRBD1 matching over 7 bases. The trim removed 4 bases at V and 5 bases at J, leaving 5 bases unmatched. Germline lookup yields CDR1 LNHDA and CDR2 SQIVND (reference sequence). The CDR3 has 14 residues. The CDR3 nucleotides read TGTGCCAGTAGTAATGGACAGGTGTATCAGCCCCAGCATTTT. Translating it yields CASSNGQVYQPQHF.

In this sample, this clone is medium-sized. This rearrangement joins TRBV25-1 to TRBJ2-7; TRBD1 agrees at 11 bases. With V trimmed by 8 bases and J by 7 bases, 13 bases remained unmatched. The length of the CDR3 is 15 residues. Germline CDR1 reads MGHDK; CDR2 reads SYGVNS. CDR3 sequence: CASGPEGQGDFEQYF. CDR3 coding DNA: TGTGCCAGCGGTCCAGAGGGACAGGGGGATTTTGAGCAGTACTTC.

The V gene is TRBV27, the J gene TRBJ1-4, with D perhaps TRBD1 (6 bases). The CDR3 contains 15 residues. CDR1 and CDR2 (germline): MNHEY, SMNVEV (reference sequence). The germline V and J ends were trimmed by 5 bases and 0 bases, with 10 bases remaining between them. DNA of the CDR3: TGTGCCAGCAGTCTCACAGGGACAACTAATGAAAAACTGTTTTTT. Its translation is CASSLTGTTNEKLFF.

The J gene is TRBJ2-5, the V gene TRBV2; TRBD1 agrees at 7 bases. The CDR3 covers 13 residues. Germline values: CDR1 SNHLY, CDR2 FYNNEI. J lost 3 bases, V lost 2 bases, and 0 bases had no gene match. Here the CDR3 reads CASSEQGEETQYF. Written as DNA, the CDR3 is TGTGCCAGCAGTGAACAGGGGGAAGAGACCCAGTACTTC.

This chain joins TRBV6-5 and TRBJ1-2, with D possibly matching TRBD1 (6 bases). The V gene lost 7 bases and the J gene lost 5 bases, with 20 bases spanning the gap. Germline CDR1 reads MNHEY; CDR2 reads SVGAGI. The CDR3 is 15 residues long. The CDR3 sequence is CASTQGQGPNYGYTF. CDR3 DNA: TGTGCCAGCACCCAAGGGCAGGGGCCGAATTATGGCTACACCTTC.

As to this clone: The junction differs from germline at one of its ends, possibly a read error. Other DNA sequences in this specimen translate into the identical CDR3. CDR3 protein: CASSQRVGSYEQYF. The CDR3 DNA follows: TGTGCCAGCAGCCAGAGGGTTGGGTCCTACGAGCAGTACTTC. The chain combines TRBV5-1 with TRBJ2-7, with TRBD2 as a possible D gene (5 bases). Germline CDR1 SGHRS, CDR2 YFSETQ. There are 14 residues in the CDR3.

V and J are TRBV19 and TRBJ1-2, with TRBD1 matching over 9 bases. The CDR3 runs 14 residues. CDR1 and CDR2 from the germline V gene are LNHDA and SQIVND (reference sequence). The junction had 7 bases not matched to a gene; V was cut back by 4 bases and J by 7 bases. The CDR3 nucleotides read TGTGCCAGTAGTACCACAGGGGGCGAGAGTGGCTACACCTTC. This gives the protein CASSTTGGESGYTF.

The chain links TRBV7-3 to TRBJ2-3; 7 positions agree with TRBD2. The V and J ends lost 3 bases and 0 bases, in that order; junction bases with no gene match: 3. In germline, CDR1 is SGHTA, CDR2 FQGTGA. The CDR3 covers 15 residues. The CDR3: CASSLVGGSTDTQYF. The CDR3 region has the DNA TGTGCCAGCAGCTTGGTGGGAGGGAGCACAGATACGCAGTATTTT.

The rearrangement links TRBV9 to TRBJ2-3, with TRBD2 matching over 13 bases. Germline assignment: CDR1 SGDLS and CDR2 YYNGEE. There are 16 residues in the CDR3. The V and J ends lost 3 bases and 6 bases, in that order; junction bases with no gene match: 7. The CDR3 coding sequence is TGTGCCAGCAGCGCCCGGACTAGCGGGAGTGTGGATACGCAGTATTTT. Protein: CASSARTSGSVDTQYF.

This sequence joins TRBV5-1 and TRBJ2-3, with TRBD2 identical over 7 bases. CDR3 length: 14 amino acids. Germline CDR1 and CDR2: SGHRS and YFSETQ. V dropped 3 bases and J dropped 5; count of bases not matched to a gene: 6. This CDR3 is CASSSPGRVDTQYF. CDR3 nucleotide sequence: TGCGCCAGCAGCTCCCCGGGGAGGGTAGATACGCAGTATTTT.

For the CDR3, the DNA is TGTGCCATCAGCGCTGAGGTGGGTGAGACCCAGTACTTC. This sequence encodes CAISAEVGETQYF. J is TRBJ2-5 and V is TRBV10-3; D remains ambiguous. The V end lost 6 bases, the J end lost 5 bases, and 13 bases lay between the germline ends. Germline loops: CDR1 ENHRY, CDR2 SYGVKD. The CDR3 is made up of 13 amino acids.

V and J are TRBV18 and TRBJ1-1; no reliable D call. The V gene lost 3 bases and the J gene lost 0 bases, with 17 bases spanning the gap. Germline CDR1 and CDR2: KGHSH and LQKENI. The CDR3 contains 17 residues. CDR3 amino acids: CASSPSQVTDMNTEAFF. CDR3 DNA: TGTGCCAGCTCACCGAGCCAAGTTACAGACATGAACACTGAAGCTTTCTTT. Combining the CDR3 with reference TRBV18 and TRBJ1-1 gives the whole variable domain NAGVMQNPRHLVRRRGQEARLRCSPMKGHSHVYWYRQLPEEGLKFMVYLQKENIIDESGMPKERFSAEFPKEGPSILRIQQVVRGDSAAYFCASSPSQVTDMNTEAFFGQGTRLTVV.

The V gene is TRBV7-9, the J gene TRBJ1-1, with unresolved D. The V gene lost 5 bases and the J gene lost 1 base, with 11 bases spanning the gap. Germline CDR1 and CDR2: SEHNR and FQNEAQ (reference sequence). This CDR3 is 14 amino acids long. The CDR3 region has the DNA TGTGCCAGCAGCCTGAAAACAGCGAACACTGAAGCTTTCTTT. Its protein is CASSLKTANTEAFF.

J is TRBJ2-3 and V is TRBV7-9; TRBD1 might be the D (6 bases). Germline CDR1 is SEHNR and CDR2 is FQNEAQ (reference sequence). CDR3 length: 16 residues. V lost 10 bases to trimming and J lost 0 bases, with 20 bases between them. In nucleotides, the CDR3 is TGTGCCACCGGCGGTCCGTCAGGGGCTAGCACAGATACGCAGTATTTT. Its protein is CATGGPSGASTDTQYF.

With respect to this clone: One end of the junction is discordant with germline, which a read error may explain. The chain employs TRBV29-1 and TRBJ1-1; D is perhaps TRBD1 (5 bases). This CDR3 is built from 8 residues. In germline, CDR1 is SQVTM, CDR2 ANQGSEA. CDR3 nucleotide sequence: TGCAGCGTAGACAGCGATCGATTT. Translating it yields CSVDSDRF.

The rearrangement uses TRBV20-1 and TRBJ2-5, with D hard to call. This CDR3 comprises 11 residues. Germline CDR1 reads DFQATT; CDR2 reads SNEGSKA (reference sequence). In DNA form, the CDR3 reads TGCAGCCCTAGAGTCTTGGAGACCCAGTACTTC. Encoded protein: CSPRVLETQYF.

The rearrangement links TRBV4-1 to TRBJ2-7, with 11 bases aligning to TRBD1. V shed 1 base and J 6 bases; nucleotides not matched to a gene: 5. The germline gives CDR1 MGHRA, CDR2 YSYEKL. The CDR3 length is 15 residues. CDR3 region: CASSQVRDRGVEQYF. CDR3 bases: TGCGCCAGCAGCCAAGTAAGGGACAGGGGGGTCGAGCAGTACTTC.

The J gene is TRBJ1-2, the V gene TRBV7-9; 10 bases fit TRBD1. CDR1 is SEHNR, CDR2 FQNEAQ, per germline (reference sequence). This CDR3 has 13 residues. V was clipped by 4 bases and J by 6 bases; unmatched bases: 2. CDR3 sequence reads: CASSSGTGDGYTF. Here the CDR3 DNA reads TGTGCCAGCAGCTCCGGGACAGGGGATGGCTACACCTTC.

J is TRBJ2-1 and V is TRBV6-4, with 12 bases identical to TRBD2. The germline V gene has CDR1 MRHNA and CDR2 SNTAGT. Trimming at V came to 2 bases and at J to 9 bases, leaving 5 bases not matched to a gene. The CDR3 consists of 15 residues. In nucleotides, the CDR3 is TGTGCCAGCAGTGACCTAGCGGGAGGGCCCGGTGAGCAGTTCTTC. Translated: CASSDLAGGPGEQFF.

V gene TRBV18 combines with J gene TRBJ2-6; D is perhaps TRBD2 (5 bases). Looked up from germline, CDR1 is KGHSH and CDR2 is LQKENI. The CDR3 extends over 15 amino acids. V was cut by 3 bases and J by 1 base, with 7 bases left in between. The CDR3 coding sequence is TGTGCCAGCTCACCGAGGGATTCTGGGGCCAACGTCCTGACTTTC. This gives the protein CASSPRDSGANVLTF.

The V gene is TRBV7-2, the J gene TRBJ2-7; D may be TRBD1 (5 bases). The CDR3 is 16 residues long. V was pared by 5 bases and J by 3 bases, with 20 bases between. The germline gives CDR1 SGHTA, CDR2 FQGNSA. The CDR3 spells CASSAKTADLFYEQYF. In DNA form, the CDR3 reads TGTGCCAGCAGCGCCAAGACAGCCGACCTATTCTACGAGCAGTACTTC. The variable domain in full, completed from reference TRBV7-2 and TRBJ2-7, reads GAGVSQSPSNKVTEKGKDVELRCDPISGHTALYWYRQSLGQGLEFLIYFQGNSAPDKSGLPSDRFSAERTGGSVSTLTIQRTQQEDSAVYLCASSAKTADLFYEQYFGPGTRLTVT.